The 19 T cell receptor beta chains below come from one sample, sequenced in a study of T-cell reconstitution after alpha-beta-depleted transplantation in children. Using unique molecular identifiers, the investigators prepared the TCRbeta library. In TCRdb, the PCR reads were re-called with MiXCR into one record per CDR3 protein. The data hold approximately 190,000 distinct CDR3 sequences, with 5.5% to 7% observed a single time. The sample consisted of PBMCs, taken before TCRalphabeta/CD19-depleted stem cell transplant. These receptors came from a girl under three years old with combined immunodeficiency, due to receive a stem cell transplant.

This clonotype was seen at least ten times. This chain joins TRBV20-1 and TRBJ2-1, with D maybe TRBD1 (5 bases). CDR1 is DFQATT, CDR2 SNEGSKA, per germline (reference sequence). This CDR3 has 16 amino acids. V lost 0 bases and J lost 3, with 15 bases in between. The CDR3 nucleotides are TGCAGTGCTAGAGATCTGTCAGGGTCCAACTACAATGAGCAGTTCTTC. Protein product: CSARDLSGSNYNEQFF.

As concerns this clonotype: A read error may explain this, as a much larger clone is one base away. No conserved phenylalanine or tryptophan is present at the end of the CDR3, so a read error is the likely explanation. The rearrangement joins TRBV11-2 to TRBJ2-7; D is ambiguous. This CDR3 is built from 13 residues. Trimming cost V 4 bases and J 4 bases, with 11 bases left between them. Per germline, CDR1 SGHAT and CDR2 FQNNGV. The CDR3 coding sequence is TGTGCCAGCAGCTCCCCACTGTTATACGAGCAGTACTCC. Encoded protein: CASSSPLLYEQYS.

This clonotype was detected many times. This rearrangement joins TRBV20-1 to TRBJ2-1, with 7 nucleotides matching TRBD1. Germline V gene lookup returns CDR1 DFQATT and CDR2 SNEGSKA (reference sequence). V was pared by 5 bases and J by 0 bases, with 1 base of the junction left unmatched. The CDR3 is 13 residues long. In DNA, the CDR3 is TGCAGTGCTGGACAGGACTCCTACAATGAGCAGTTCTTC. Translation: CSAGQDSYNEQFF.

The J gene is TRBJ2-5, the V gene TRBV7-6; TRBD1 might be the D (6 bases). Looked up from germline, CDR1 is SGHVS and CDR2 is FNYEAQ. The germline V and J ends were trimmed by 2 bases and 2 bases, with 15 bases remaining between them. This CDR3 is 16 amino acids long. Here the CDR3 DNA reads TGTGCCAGCAGCTTAAGACGCCGGACAGCACAAGAGACCCAGTACTTC. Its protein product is CASSLRRRTAQETQYF.

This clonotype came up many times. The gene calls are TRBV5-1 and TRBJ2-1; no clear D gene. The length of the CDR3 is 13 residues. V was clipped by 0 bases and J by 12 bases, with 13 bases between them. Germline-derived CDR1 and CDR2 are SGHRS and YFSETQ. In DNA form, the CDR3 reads TGCGCCAGCAGCTTGGGGCAGCCCCAGGTGCAGTTCTTC. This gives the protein CASSLGQPQVQFF. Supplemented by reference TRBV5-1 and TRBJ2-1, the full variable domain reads KAGVTQTPRYLIKTRGQQVTLSCSPISGHRSVSWYQQTPGQGLQFLFEYFSETQRNKGNFPGRFSGRQFSNSRSEMNVSTLELGDSALYLCASSLGQPQVQFFGPGTRLTVL.

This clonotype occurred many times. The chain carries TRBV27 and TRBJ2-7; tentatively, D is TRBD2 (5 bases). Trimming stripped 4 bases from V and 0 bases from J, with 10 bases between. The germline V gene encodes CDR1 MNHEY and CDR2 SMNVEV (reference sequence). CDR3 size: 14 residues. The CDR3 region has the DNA TGTGCCAGCAGTTCTGAGGGAGACTCCTACGAGCAGTACTTC. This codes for CASSSEGDSYEQYF.

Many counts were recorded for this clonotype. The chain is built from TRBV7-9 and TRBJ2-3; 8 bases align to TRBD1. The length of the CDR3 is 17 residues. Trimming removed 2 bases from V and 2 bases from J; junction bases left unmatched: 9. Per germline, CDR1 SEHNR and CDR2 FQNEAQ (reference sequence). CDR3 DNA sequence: TGTGCCAGCAGCTTAATCTTAACAGGGGGTTACACAGATACGCAGTATTTT. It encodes CASSLILTGGYTDTQYF.

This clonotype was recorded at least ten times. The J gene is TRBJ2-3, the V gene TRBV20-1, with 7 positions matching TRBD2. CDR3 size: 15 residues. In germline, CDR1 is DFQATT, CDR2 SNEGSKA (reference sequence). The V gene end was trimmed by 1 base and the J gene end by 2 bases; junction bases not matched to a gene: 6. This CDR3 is CSARGAGPYTDTQYF. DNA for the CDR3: TGCAGTGCTAGAGGAGCGGGGCCCTACACAGATACGCAGTATTTT.

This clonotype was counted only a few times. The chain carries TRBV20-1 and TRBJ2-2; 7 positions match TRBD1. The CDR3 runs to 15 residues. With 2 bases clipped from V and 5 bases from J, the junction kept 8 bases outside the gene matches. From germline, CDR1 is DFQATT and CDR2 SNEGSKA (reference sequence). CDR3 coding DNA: TGCAGTGCTAGACCCCGGGACAGAGCTACCGGGGAGCTGTTTTTT. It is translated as CSARPRDRATGELFF.

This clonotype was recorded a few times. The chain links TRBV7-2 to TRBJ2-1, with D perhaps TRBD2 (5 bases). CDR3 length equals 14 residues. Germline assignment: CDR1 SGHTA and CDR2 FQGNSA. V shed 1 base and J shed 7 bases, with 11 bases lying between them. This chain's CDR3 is CASSLGGSGNEQFF. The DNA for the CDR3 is TGTGCCAGCAGCTTAGGGGGTTCGGGGAATGAGCAGTTCTTC.

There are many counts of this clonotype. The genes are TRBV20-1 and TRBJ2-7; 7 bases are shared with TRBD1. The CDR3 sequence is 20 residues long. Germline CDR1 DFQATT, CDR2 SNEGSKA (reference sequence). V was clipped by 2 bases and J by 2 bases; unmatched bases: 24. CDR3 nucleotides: TGCAGTGCTAGACCTAAGGGCTCCGACAGGGCGACCAACTTTCCCTACGAGCAGTACTTC. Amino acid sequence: CSARPKGSDRATNFPYEQYF.

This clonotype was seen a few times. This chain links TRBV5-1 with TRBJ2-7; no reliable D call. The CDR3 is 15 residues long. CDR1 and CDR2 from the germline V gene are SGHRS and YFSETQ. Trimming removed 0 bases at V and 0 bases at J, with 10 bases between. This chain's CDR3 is CASSLELGNSYEQYF. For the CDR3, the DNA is TGCGCCAGCAGCTTGGAGTTGGGGAACTCCTACGAGCAGTACTTC.

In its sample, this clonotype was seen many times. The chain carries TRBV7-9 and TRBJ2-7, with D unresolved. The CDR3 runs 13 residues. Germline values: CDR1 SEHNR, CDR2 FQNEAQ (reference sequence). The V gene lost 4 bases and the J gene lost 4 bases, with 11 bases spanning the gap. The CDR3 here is CASSSPYHYEQYF. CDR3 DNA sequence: TGTGCCAGCAGCTCCCCTTATCATTACGAGCAGTACTTC.

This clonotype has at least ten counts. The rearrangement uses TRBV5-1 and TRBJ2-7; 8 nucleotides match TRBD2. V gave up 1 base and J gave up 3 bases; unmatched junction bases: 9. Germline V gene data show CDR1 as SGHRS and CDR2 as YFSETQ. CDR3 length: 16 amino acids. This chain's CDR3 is CASSLFQRGSYYEQYF. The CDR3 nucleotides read TGCGCCAGCAGCTTGTTCCAGCGGGGGTCCTACTACGAGCAGTACTTC.

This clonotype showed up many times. The CDR3 sequence: CASSLIGRSYEQYF. CDR3 in DNA: TGTGCCAGTAGTTTGATCGGACGGTCCTACGAGCAGTACTTC. This chain connects TRBV19 to TRBJ2-7, with unresolved D. The CDR3 spans 14 residues. Looked up from germline, CDR1 is LNHDA and CDR2 is SQIVND (reference sequence). V was trimmed by 5 bases and J by 1 base, leaving 12 bases between them.

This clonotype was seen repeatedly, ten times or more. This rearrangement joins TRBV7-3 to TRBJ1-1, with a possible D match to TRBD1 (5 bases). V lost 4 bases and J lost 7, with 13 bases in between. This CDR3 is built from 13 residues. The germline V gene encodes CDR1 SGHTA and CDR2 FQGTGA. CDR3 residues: CASSYNTGGEAFF. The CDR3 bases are TGTGCCAGCAGCTATAACACTGGGGGTGAAGCTTTCTTT.

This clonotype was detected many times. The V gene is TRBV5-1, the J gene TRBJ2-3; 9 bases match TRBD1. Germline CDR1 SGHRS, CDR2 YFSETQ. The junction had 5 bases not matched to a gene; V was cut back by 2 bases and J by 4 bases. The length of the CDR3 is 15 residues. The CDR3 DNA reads TGCGCCAGCAGCTTTGACAGGGGGTCCTCAGATACGCAGTATTTT. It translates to CASSFDRGSSDTQYF.

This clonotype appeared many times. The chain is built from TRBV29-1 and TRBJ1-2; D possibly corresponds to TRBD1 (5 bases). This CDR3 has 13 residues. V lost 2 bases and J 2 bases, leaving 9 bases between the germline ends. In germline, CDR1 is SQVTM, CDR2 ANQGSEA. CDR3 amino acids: CSVEKEGNYGYTF. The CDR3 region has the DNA TGCAGCGTTGAAAAGGAGGGGAACTATGGCTACACCTTC.

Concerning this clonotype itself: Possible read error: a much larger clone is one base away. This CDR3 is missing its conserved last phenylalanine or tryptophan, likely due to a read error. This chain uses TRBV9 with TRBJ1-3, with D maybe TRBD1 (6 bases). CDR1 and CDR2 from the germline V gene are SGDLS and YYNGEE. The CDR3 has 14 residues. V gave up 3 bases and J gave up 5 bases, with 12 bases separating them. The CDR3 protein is CASSASGDRNTIYC. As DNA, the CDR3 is TGTGCCAGCAGCGCCTCAGGGGATCGAAACACCATATATTGT.